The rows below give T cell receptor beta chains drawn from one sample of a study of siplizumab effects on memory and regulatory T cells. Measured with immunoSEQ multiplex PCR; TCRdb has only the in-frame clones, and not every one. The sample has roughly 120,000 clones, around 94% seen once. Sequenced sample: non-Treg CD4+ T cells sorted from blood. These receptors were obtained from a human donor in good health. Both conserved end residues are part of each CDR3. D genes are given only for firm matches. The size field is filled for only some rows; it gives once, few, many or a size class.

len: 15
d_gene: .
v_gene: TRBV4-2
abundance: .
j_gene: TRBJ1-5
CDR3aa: CASSQEAGFNQPQHF
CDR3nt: TGTGCCAGCAGCCAAGAAGCAGGGTTCAATCAGCCCCAGCATTTT

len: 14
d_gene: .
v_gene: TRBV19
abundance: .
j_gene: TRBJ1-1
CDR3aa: CASSFRATNTEAFF
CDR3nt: TGTGCCAGTAGTTTTCGGGCGACGAACACTGAAGCTTTCTTT

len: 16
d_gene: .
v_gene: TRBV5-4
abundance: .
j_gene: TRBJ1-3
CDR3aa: CASSTALNPAGNTIYF
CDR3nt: TGTGCCAGCAGCACCGCTCTAAATCCCGCTGGAAACACCATATATTTT

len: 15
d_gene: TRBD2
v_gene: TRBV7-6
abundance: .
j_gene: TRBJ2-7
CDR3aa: CASSSSSGDSYEQYF
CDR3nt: TGTGCCAGCAGCTCGTCCAGCGGGGACTCCTACGAGCAGTACTTC

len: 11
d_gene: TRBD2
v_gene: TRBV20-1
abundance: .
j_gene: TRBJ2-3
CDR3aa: CSRGSRDTQYF
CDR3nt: TGCAGTCGCGGGAGTAGAGATACGCAGTATTTT

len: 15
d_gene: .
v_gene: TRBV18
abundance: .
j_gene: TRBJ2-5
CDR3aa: CASSPPTGRKETQYF
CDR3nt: TGTGCCAGCTCACCACCGACAGGGAGGAAGGAGACCCAGTACTTC

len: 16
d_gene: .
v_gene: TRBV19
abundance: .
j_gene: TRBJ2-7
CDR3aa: CASSPNIQGGAYEQYF
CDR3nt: TGTGCCAGTAGCCCAAACATACAGGGTGGGGCCTACGAGCAGTACTTC

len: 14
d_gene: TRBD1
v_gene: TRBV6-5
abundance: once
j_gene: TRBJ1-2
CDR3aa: CASTPDRGPYGYTF
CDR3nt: TGTGCCAGCACCCCAGACAGGGGGCCCTATGGCTACACCTTC

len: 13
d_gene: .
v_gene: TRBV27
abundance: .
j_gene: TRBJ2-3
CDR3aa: CASKASGTDTQYF
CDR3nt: TGTGCCAGCAAGGCGTCCGGCACAGATACGCAGTATTTT

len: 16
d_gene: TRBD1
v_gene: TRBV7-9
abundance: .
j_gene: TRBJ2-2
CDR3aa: CASSGPGQENTGELFF
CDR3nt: TGTGCCAGCAGCGGACCGGGACAGGAGAACACCGGGGAGCTGTTTTTT

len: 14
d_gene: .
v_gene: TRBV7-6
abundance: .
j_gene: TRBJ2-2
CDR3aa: CASSLGPTGGELFF
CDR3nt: TGTGCCAGCAGCTTGGGCCCCACCGGCGGGGAGCTGTTTTTT

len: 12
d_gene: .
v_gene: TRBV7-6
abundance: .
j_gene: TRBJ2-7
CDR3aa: CASSQVGREQYF
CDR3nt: TGTGCCAGCAGCCAAGTGGGGCGCGAGCAGTACTTC

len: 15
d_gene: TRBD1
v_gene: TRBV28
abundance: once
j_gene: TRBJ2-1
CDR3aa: CASSSGQGTYNEQFF
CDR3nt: TGTGCCAGCAGTTCCGGACAGGGGACCTACAATGAGCAGTTCTTC

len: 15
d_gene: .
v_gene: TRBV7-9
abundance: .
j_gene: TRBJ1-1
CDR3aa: CASSSEWIKPGRGKF
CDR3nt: TGTGCCAGCAGCTCCGAATGGATAAAGCCAGGGAGGGGAAAGTTT

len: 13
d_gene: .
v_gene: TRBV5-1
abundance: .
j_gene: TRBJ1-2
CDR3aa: CACAPGSEDGYTF
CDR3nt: TGCGCCTGCGCTCCAGGGAGTGAGGATGGCTACACCTTC

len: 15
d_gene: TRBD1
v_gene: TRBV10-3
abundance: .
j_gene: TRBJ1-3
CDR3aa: CAISVGQRSGNTIYF
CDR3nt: TGTGCCATCAGTGTGGGACAGCGCTCTGGAAACACCATATATTTT

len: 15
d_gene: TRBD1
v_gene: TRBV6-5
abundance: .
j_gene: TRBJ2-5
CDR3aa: CASRPPGQGRGTQYF
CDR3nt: TGTGCCAGCAGACCCCCGGGACAGGGCCGTGGGACCCAGTACTTC

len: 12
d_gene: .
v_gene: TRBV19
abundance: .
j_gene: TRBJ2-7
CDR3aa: CASRQGPYEQYF
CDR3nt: TGTGCCAGTAGACAGGGACCCTACGAGCAGTACTTC

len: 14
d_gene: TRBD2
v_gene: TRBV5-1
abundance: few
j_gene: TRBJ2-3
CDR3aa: CASSYSGDTDTQYF
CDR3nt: TGCGCCAGCAGTTATAGCGGGGACACAGATACGCAGTATTTT

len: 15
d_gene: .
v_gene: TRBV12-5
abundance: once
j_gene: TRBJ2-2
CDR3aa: CASGLVAGSIGELFF
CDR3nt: TGTGCTAGTGGTTTGGTGGCCGGGTCGATCGGGGAGCTGTTTTTT

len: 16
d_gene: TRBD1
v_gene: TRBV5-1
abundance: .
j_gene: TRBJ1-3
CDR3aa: CASSLSGQGWGNTIYF
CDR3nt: TGCGCCAGCAGCTTGTCCGGACAGGGGTGGGGAAACACCATATATTTT

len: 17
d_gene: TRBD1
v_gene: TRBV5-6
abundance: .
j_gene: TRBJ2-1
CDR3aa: CASSSAGTGSSYNEQFF
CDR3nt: TGTGCCAGCAGCTCCGCCGGGACAGGGAGCTCCTACAATGAGCAGTTCTTC

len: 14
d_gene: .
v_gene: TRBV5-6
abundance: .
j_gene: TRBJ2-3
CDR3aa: CASFSLTFIDTQYF
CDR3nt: TGTGCCAGCTTCAGTCTTACGTTCATAGATACGCAGTATTTT

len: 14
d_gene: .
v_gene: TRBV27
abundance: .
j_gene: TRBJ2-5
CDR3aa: CASSWRSGKETQYF
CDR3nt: TGTGCCAGCAGTTGGCGGTCGGGAAAAGAGACCCAGTACTTC

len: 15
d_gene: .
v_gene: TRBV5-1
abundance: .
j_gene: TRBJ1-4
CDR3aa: CASSLSGEWGEKLFF
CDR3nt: TGCGCCAGCAGCTTGTCCGGCGAATGGGGTGAAAAACTGTTTTTT

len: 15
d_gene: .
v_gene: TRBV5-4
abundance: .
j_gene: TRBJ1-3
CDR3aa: CASSSRGSSGNTIYF
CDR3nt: TGTGCCAGTTCGTCCAGGGGTTCCTCTGGAAACACCATATATTTT

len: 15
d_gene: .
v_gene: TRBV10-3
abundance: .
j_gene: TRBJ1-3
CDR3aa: CAISDGTRSGNTIYF
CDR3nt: TGTGCCATCAGCGACGGGACACGCTCTGGAAACACCATATATTTT

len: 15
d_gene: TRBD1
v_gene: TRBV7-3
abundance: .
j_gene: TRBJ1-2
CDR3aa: CASSSDGDRSYGYTF
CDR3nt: TGTGCCAGCAGCTCTGATGGGGACAGGAGCTATGGCTACACCTTC

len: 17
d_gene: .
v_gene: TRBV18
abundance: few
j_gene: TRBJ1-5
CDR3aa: CASSPPVGGRSNQPQHF
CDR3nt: TGTGCCAGCTCACCACCGGTGGGGGGTAGGTCCAATCAGCCCCAGCATTTT

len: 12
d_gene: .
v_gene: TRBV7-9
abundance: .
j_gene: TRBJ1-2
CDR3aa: CASSPRPYGYTF
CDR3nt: TGTGCCAGCAGCCCGCGACCATATGGCTACACCTTC